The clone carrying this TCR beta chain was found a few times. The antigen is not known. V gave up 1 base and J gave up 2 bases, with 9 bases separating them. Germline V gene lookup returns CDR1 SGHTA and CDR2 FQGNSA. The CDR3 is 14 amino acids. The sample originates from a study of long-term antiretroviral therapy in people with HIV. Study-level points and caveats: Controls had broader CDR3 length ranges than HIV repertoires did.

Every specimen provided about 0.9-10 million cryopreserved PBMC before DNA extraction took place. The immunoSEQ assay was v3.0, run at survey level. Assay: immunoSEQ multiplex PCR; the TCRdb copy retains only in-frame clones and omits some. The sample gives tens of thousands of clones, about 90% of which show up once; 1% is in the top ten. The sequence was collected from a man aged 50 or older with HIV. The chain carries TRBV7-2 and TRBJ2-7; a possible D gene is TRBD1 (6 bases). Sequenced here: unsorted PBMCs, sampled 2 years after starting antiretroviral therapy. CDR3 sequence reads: CASSLVQGTYEQYF. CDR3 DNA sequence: TGTGCCAGCAGCTTAGTACAGGGCACCTACGAGCAGTACTTC.